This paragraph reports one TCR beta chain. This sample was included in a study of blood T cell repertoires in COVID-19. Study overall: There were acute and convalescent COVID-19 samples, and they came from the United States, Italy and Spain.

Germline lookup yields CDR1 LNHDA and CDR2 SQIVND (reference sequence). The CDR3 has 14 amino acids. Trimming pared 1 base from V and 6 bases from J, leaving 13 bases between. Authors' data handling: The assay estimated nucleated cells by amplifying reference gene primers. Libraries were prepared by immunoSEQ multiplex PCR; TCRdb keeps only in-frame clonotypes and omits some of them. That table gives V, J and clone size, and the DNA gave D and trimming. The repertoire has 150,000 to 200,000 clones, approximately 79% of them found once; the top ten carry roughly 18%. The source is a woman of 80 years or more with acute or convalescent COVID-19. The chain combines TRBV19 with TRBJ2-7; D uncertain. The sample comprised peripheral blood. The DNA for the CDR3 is TGTGCCAGTAGTATAGGAGCGACCTCGGGCGAGCAGTACTTC. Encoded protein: CASSIGATSGEQYF.